The source of this T cell receptor beta chain is a study of T-cell reconstitution after alpha-beta-depleted transplantation in children. Unique molecular identifiers were built into the TCRbeta library. TCRdb re-called the PCR reads through MiXCR, storing one row per CDR3 protein. The sample records roughly 340,000 distinct CDR3 sequences, roughly 17% being singletons. Findings and limits, study-wide: Expanded clones from the graft, numbering several hundred, reportedly supplied alpha-beta T cells about two months after transplant. Recipient T cells and thymic progenitors that survived were the source of the high TCRbeta diversity seen at day 60 in some patients. It was newly produced T cells that mostly accounted for T-cell counts and diversity one year after transplant.

Details on this clonotype: Its antigen is not known.

The source of this sequence is a male patient aged 2-9 years who had a stem cell transplant for acute lymphoblastic leukemia, so the T cells may come from the graft donor. The sequences come from PBMCs, mostly from graft donor cells, collected 360 days after TCRalphabeta/CD19-depleted stem cell transplant.

The CDR3 reads CASSQLTGTGGGTQYF. The CDR3 DNA sequence: TGTGCCAGCAGCCAGCTGACCGGGACAGGGGGAGGGACCCAGTACTTC. V gene TRBV4-2 combines with J gene TRBJ2-5, with 11 bases identical to TRBD1. The CDR3 runs to 16 residues. The V gene's germline CDR1 is LGHNA and CDR2 YNFKEQ. Unmatched junction bases numbered 10, after V lost 3 bases and J lost 7 bases.